Listed here are 13 T cell receptor beta chains from one sample, sequenced in a study of technical replicates of blood from a handful of donors. Repertoires were generated with immunoSEQ multiplex PCR, while TCRdb's copy carries only in-frame clones and drops some. Among roughly 14,000 clones listed, about nine tenths were seen once. The sequenced sample was PBMCs. The receptors here all came from a human donor in good health.

The V call is TRBV5-6, the J call TRBJ2-5; D might be TRBD1 (5 bases). The length of the CDR3 is 13 residues. Germline V gene lookup returns CDR1 SGHDT and CDR2 YYEEEE. The V end lost 0 bases, the J end lost 7 bases, and 10 bases lay between the germline ends. The CDR3: CASSLVGAGTQYF. The CDR3 region has the DNA TGTGCCAGCAGCTTGGTTGGGGCCGGGACCCAGTACTTC.

This chain uses TRBV4-2 with TRBJ2-1, with 10 positions matching TRBD2. CDR1 and CDR2 from the germline V gene are LGHNA and YNFKEQ. After removal of 1 base from V and 4 bases from J, the junction contained 1 base not matched to a gene. This CDR3 has 15 amino acids. This chain's CDR3 is CASSQATSGYNEQFF. The CDR3 bases are TGTGCCAGCAGCCAAGCGACTAGCGGGTACAATGAGCAGTTCTTC.

This clone was counted a single time. CDR3: CASSPTGGAGYTF. Written as DNA, the CDR3 is TGTGCCAGCAGTCCGACAGGGGGCGCTGGCTACACCTTC. The V call is TRBV27, the J call TRBJ1-2, with TRBD1 identical over 10 bases. The V gene end was trimmed by 5 bases and the J gene end by 7 bases; junction bases not matched to a gene: 4. There are 13 residues in the CDR3. Germline-derived CDR1 and CDR2 are MNHEY and SMNVEV (reference sequence).

This clone was detected once. The chain employs TRBV30 and TRBJ2-1, with 13 nucleotides matching TRBD2. The trim removed 2 bases at V and 4 bases at J, leaving 8 bases unmatched. The CDR3 runs 17 residues. The germline V gene has CDR1 GTSNPN and CDR2 SVGIG (reference sequence). The CDR3 is CAWSRTGTSGTYNEQFF. The CDR3 nucleotides are TGTGCCTGGAGTCGCACCGGGACTAGCGGGACATACAATGAGCAGTTCTTC.

The chain joins TRBV6-5 to TRBJ1-4; no clear D. The V end lost 0 bases, the J end lost 14 bases, and 16 bases lay between the germline ends. There are 14 residues in the CDR3. Germline CDR1 MNHEY, CDR2 SVGAGI. The DNA for the CDR3 is TGTGCCAGCAGTTACTCGAGAACAGAGACGCAGCTGTTTTTT. It encodes CASSYSRTETQLFF.

This clone is a singleton in its sample. CDR3 sequence reads: CASSFRTSGRAGNEQYF. As DNA, the CDR3 is TGTGCCAGCAGTTTCCGTACTAGCGGGAGGGCCGGGAACGAGCAGTACTTC. The rearrangement joins TRBV27 to TRBJ2-7, with TRBD2 matching 13 bases. The CDR3 totals 17 residues. The trim removed 3 bases at V and 5 bases at J, leaving 10 bases unmatched. Germline CDR1 reads MNHEY; CDR2 reads SMNVEV (reference sequence).

This clone was detected only a few times. The rearrangement joins TRBV27 to TRBJ1-1, with 11 bases identical to TRBD1. This CDR3 has 16 amino acids. Germline V gene data show CDR1 as MNHEY and CDR2 as SMNVEV (reference sequence). Trimming at V came to 6 bases and at J to 5 bases, leaving 11 bases not matched to a gene. CDR3 sequence reads: CASRTGTGGSSTEAFF. DNA of the CDR3: TGTGCCAGCAGGACCGGGACAGGGGGTAGTAGTACTGAAGCTTTCTTT.

This chain links TRBV6-1 with TRBJ2-6; D perhaps matches TRBD2 (6 bases). Trimming removed 2 bases from V and 4 bases from J, with 9 bases in between. The CDR3 spans 15 residues. CDR1 MNHNS and CDR2 SASEGT come from the germline V gene. The CDR3 loop reads CASSEPAGGANVLTF. Here the CDR3 DNA reads TGTGCCAGCAGTGAACCGGCGGGGGGGGCCAACGTCCTGACTTTC.

The chain is built from TRBV9 and TRBJ1-3, with 8 positions matching TRBD1. This CDR3 comprises 16 residues. V lost 4 bases to trimming and J lost 2 bases; unmatched junction nucleotides: 8. The germline gives CDR1 SGDLS, CDR2 YYNGEE. This chain's CDR3 is CASSQHQGATGNTIYF. The DNA for the CDR3 is TGTGCCAGCAGCCAACATCAGGGGGCAACTGGAAACACCATATATTTT.

The chain combines TRBV5-1 with TRBJ1-1, with D maybe TRBD1 (5 bases). The CDR3 contains 16 residues. Germline V CDR1 and CDR2: SGHRS, YFSETQ. The V end was cut by 6 bases, the J end by 1 base, with 19 bases between. CDR3 in DNA: TGCGCCAGCACCCCGGGGGGGGGTGTAAGGAACACTGAAGCTTTCTTT. This codes for CASTPGGGVRNTEAFF.

This sequence joins TRBV7-9 and TRBJ2-3; 13 bases agree with TRBD2. The CDR3 length is 16 residues. CDR1 is SEHNR, CDR2 FQNEAQ, per germline (reference sequence). V shed 4 bases, J shed 2 bases, and the junction held 3 bases outside the gene matches. The chain's CDR3 is CASSSGLAGDTDTQYF. For the CDR3, the DNA is TGTGCCAGCAGCTCCGGACTAGCGGGAGACACAGATACGCAGTATTTT.

V usage is TRBV2 and J usage is TRBJ2-1; 7 bases match TRBD1. The length of the CDR3 is 13 residues. The germline V gene encodes CDR1 SNHLY and CDR2 FYNNEI. Trimming cost V 4 bases and J 9 bases; bases outside gene matches: 6. The DNA of the CDR3 is TGTGCCAGCAGTGGAGGACAGGCCGGTGAGCAGTTCTTC. This translates into CASSGGQAGEQFF.

For the CDR3, the DNA is TGTGCCAGCATGGGGACTAGCGGGCCGTTTGGCGAGCAGTACTTC. It codes for CASMGTSGPFGEQYF. V usage is TRBV21-1 and J usage is TRBJ2-7; the table's D call, TRBD2, was not checked against the DNA. TRBV21-1 is a listed pseudogene. This CDR3 contains 15 residues.